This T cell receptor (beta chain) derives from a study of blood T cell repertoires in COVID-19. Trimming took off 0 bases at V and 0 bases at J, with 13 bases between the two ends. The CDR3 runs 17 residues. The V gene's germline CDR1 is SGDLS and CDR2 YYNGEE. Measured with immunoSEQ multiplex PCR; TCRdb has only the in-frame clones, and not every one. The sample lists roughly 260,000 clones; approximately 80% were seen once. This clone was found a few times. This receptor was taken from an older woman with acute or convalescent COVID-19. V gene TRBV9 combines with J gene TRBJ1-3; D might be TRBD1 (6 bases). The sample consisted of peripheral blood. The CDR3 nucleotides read TGTGCCAGCAGCGTAGCGGGACAAACCAACTCTGGAAACACCATATATTTT. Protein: CASSVAGQTNSGNTIYF.